A single T cell receptor (beta chain) is shown here with its context. The CDR3 sequence is 14 residues long. The ends lost 4 bases at V and 4 bases at J; junction bases unmatched: 6. CDR1 and CDR2 from the germline V gene are SGHNT and YYREEE (reference sequence). In the original analysis: Amplification with reference gene primers provided the estimates of nucleated cell counts. Only in-frame clones appear in the TCRdb table, and some are missing; sequencing was by immunoSEQ multiplex PCR. D and trimming were read from the DNA, whereas the V and J calls and clone size are those reported in that table. The sample lists 50,000 to 70,000 clones; 79% were seen once. The entry originates in a study of blood T cell repertoires in COVID-19. Study overall: COVID-19 samples from acute and convalescent phases originated in the United States, Italy and Spain. PBMCs, B-cell-depleted T cells, or T cells provided the cDNA or gDNA that made up the material.

This chain uses TRBV5-4 with TRBJ1-2, with TRBD1 identical over 8 bases. The receptor's source is a man aged 60 to 75 with acute or convalescent COVID-19. The sequencing input was peripheral blood. The chain's CDR3 is CASSLRDRPYGYTF. The CDR3 DNA reads TGTGCCAGCAGCCTCCGGGACAGGCCCTATGGCTACACCTTC.